This entry features one TCR beta chain sequence. The repertoire was sequenced with immunoSEQ multiplex PCR; TCRdb's copy has only in-frame clones and lacks some. The table has about 38,000 clones, around 91% seen once. The data are from a study of T cell changes during pregnancy in multiple sclerosis. J was trimmed by 2 bases and V by 6 bases; bases with no gene match: 4. CDR3 size: 14 residues. Looked up from germline, CDR1 is SNHLY and CDR2 is FYNNEI. The material sequenced was CD4+ T cells from peripheral blood mononuclear cells, taken in the second trimester of pregnancy. The V gene is TRBV2, the J gene TRBJ2-5, with 9 bases identical to TRBD1. This receptor was identified in a female donor with multiple sclerosis, enrolled in a pregnancy study. CDR3 nucleotide sequence: TGTGCCAGCAGCTATGACAGGGGGCAAGAGACCCAGTACTTC. This sequence encodes CASSYDRGQETQYF.